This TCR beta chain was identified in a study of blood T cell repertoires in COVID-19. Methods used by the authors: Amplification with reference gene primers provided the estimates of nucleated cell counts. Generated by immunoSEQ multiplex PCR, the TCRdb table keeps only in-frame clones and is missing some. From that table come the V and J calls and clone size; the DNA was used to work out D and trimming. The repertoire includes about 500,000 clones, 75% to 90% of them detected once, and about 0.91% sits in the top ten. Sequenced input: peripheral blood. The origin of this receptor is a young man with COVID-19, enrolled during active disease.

The CDR3 DNA sequence: TGTGCCAGCAGCGTAGCTCAAGGGGGCAGCCAAGAGACCCAGTACTTC. Amino acid sequence: CASSVAQGGSQETQYF. The chain uses TRBV9 and TRBJ2-5; 7 bases align to TRBD1. Germline CDR1 reads SGDLS; CDR2 reads YYNGEE. Trimming cost V 0 bases and J 1 base; bases outside gene matches: 6. This CDR3 has 16 residues.